Listed below are T cell receptor beta chains from one sample, sequenced in a study of Ad26.COV2.S vaccination and SARS-CoV-2 variants. Assay: immunoSEQ multiplex PCR; the TCRdb copy retains only in-frame clones and omits some. Of approximately 500,000 clones listed, around nine tenths are singletons. The sample in question was peripheral blood, obtained in a trial of Ad26.COV2.S vaccine versus placebo. The receptors derive from a person between 18 and 60 years old who received the Ad26.COV2.S COVID-19 vaccine or a placebo. The CDR3 runs from the conserved cysteine through the conserved F or W. D genes are given only for firm matches. Only some rows state a clone size, as once, few, many or a class for expanded clones.

abundance: NA
d_gene: TRBD1
j_gene: TRBJ1-3
v_gene: TRBV5-5
CDR3nt: TGTGCCAGCAGTATAACAGGGGTCAGCTCTGGAAACACCATATATTTT
CDR3aa: CASSITGVSSGNTIYF

abundance: NA
d_gene: TRBD2
j_gene: TRBJ2-2
v_gene: TRBV27
CDR3nt: TGTGCCAGCAGTCTCCGGACTAGCGGGAGAGCCGGGGAGCTGTTTTTT
CDR3aa: CASSLRTSGRAGELFF

abundance: many
d_gene: TRBD1
j_gene: TRBJ1-2
v_gene: TRBV19
CDR3nt: TGTGCCAGTAAGGGACAGTACTATGGCTACACCTTC
CDR3aa: CASKGQYYGYTF

abundance: NA
d_gene: NA
j_gene: TRBJ2-7
v_gene: TRBV6-5
CDR3nt: TGTGCCAGCAGTACAAACTTCGGGAGTGCTTACGAGCAGTACTTC
CDR3aa: CASSTNFGSAYEQYF

abundance: NA
d_gene: NA
j_gene: TRBJ1-1
v_gene: TRBV2
CDR3nt: TGTGCCAGCAGGACCGCGAGGGATCCGAACACTGAAGCTTTCTTT
CDR3aa: CASRTARDPNTEAFF

abundance: NA
d_gene: NA
j_gene: TRBJ1-5
v_gene: TRBV28
CDR3nt: TGTGCCAGCAGGGGTGGGGGCGGGCCCCAGCATTTT
CDR3aa: CASRGGGGPQHF

abundance: once
d_gene: NA
j_gene: TRBJ1-6
v_gene: TRBV5-1
CDR3nt: TGCGCCAGCAGCTTGGGGGCCAGTTCACCCCTCCACTTT
CDR3aa: CASSLGASSPLHF

abundance: NA
d_gene: TRBD2
j_gene: TRBJ2-1
v_gene: TRBV28
CDR3nt: TGTGCCAGCAGTCCCGGACTAGCGGGAGCTGAGCAGTTCTTC
CDR3aa: CASSPGLAGAEQFF

abundance: NA
d_gene: NA
j_gene: TRBJ2-1
v_gene: TRBV21-1
CDR3nt: TGTGCCAGCAGCAAGAAGAGCGGGAGGGCTTTATACAATGAGCAGTTCTTC
CDR3aa: CASSKKSGRALYNEQFF

abundance: few
d_gene: NA
j_gene: TRBJ1-2
v_gene: TRBV7-3
CDR3nt: TGTGCCAGCAGCTTAACCCGGACAAGTGTCGGAAGCTATGGCTACACCTTC
CDR3aa: CASSLTRTSVGSYGYTF

abundance: NA
d_gene: NA
j_gene: TRBJ2-7
v_gene: TRBV5-5
CDR3nt: TGTGCCAGCAGCTTGGGCCCAGGGGATACCTACGAGCAGTACTTC
CDR3aa: CASSLGPGDTYEQYF

abundance: NA
d_gene: TRBD1
j_gene: TRBJ2-2
v_gene: TRBV7-3
CDR3nt: TGTGCCAGCAGCCACGGGACAGGGGTCACCGGGGAGCTGTTTTTT
CDR3aa: CASSHGTGVTGELFF

abundance: NA
d_gene: NA
j_gene: TRBJ2-7
v_gene: TRBV28
CDR3nt: TGTGCCAGCAGTTTCAGTAGGGGGTTAACCTACGAGCAGTACTTC
CDR3aa: CASSFSRGLTYEQYF

abundance: NA
d_gene: TRBD2
j_gene: TRBJ2-5
v_gene: TRBV14
CDR3nt: TGTGCCAGCAGCCGGGATAGCGGGAGCCAAGAGACCCAGTACTTC
CDR3aa: CASSRDSGSQETQYF

abundance: few
d_gene: NA
j_gene: TRBJ1-1
v_gene: TRBV2
CDR3nt: TGTGCCAGCACCGTCCGGGACACTGAAGCTTTCTTT
CDR3aa: CASTVRDTEAFF

abundance: NA
d_gene: NA
j_gene: TRBJ1-4
v_gene: TRBV28
CDR3nt: TGTGCCAGCAGTACGCACCGCATACAGGGAGAAAAACTGTTTTTT
CDR3aa: CASSTHRIQGEKLFF

abundance: NA
d_gene: NA
j_gene: TRBJ2-3
v_gene: TRBV19
CDR3nt: TGTGCCAGTACCCTAGGCAGTCGCACAGATACGCAGTATTTT
CDR3aa: CASTLGSRTDTQYF

abundance: NA
d_gene: NA
j_gene: TRBJ1-5
v_gene: TRBV30
CDR3nt: TGTGCCTGGAGTGTACGGGGAGGAGGTCAGCCCCAGCATTTT
CDR3aa: CAWSVRGGGQPQHF

abundance: NA
d_gene: NA
j_gene: TRBJ1-2
v_gene: TRBV7-3
CDR3nt: TGTGCCAGCAGCTTATCCCGGACATCTAACTATGGCTACACCTTC
CDR3aa: CASSLSRTSNYGYTF

abundance: NA
d_gene: TRBD2
j_gene: TRBJ2-1
v_gene: TRBV4-1
CDR3nt: TGCGCCAGCAGCCAAGATCCGGTACTAGCGGGAAGGGTAAATGAGCAGTTCTTC
CDR3aa: CASSQDPVLAGRVNEQFF

abundance: NA
d_gene: TRBD2
j_gene: TRBJ2-7
v_gene: TRBV18
CDR3nt: TGTGCCAGCTCACCCAGCACTAGCGCGACACCCTACGAGCAGTACTTC
CDR3aa: CASSPSTSATPYEQYF

abundance: NA
d_gene: NA
j_gene: TRBJ1-2
v_gene: TRBV28
CDR3nt: TGTGCCAGCAGAGGGTGGGGGCGGCGTGGCTACACCTTC
CDR3aa: CASRGWGRRGYTF

abundance: NA
d_gene: NA
j_gene: TRBJ2-2
v_gene: TRBV11-1
CDR3nt: TGTGCCAGCAGCTTAGCGACAACCTTGGGGGAGCTGTTTTTT
CDR3aa: CASSLATTLGELFF

abundance: NA
d_gene: NA
j_gene: TRBJ2-3
v_gene: TRBV9
CDR3nt: TGTGCCAGCAGCGTAGTTGGGGGCACAGATACGCAGTATTTT
CDR3aa: CASSVVGGTDTQYF

abundance: few
d_gene: TRBD1
j_gene: TRBJ2-7
v_gene: TRBV6-2/TRBV6-3
CDR3nt: TGTGCCAGCAGTTCACGGACAGGGAGGATCGAGCAGTACTTC
CDR3aa: CASSSRTGRIEQYF

abundance: NA
d_gene: TRBD1
j_gene: TRBJ1-1
v_gene: TRBV30
CDR3nt: TGTGCCTGGAGTGGGGACAGGCCGAACACTGAAGCTTTCTTT
CDR3aa: CAWSGDRPNTEAFF

abundance: few
d_gene: NA
j_gene: TRBJ1-1
v_gene: TRBV19
CDR3nt: TGTGCCAGTAGTTCCTGGGCTGAAGCTTTCTTT
CDR3aa: CASSSWAEAFF

abundance: once
d_gene: NA
j_gene: TRBJ2-7
v_gene: TRBV4-2
CDR3nt: TGTGCCAGCAGCTCCGGGAGAACGTTAGACGAGCAGTACTTC
CDR3aa: CASSSGRTLDEQYF

abundance: NA
d_gene: TRBD1
j_gene: TRBJ1-2
v_gene: TRBV7-2
CDR3nt: TGTGCCAGCAGCTACCCTGAGGGGGCTGGTGGCTACACCTTC
CDR3aa: CASSYPEGAGGYTF

abundance: NA
d_gene: TRBD1
j_gene: TRBJ1-1
v_gene: TRBV6-5
CDR3nt: TGTGCCAGCAGTTACACCCGGGACAGATACACTGAAGCTTTCTTT
CDR3aa: CASSYTRDRYTEAFF

abundance: NA
d_gene: NA
j_gene: TRBJ2-3
v_gene: TRBV30
CDR3nt: TGTGCCTGGAGGTATCCGGGAACAGATACGCAGTATTTT
CDR3aa: CAWRYPGTDTQYF

abundance: NA
d_gene: NA
j_gene: TRBJ2-5
v_gene: TRBV5-4
CDR3nt: TGTGCCAGCCACTCCCGAGGTGAGGGTGAGACCCAGTACTTC
CDR3aa: CASHSRGEGETQYF

abundance: NA
d_gene: TRBD1
j_gene: TRBJ2-1
v_gene: TRBV10-3
CDR3nt: TGTGCCATCAGTGAGTCGGGTATAAGAGGGCAGGGGGCTTGGGAGCAGTTCTTC
CDR3aa: CAISESGIRGQGAWEQFF

abundance: once
d_gene: NA
j_gene: TRBJ2-7
v_gene: TRBV21-1
CDR3nt: TGTGCCAGCAGCAAGATACAGCGAACCTACGAGCAGTACTTC
CDR3aa: CASSKIQRTYEQYF

abundance: NA
d_gene: NA
j_gene: TRBJ2-1
v_gene: TRBV6-2/TRBV6-3
CDR3nt: TGTGCCAGCAGTAATAGGGGGGGTGAGCAGTTCTTC
CDR3aa: CASSNRGGEQFF

abundance: NA
d_gene: NA
j_gene: TRBJ1-1
v_gene: TRBV3-1/TRBV3-2
CDR3nt: TGTGCCAGCAGCCAAGGGCCCAGTAACACTGAAGCTTTCTTT
CDR3aa: CASSQGPSNTEAFF

abundance: NA
d_gene: NA
j_gene: TRBJ2-3
v_gene: TRBV19
CDR3nt: TGTGCCAGTAGTATAGGGGGAAGGTCCACAGATACGCAGTATTTT
CDR3aa: CASSIGGRSTDTQYF

abundance: NA
d_gene: NA
j_gene: TRBJ1-5
v_gene: TRBV7-8
CDR3nt: TGTGCCAGCAGCTCCGACAGTCATAGCAATCAGCCCCAGCATTTT
CDR3aa: CASSSDSHSNQPQHF

abundance: NA
d_gene: NA
j_gene: TRBJ1-1
v_gene: TRBV21-1
CDR3nt: TGTGCCAGCAGCAAGGAGGCGGGGCCCCGAGGGACTGAAGCTTTCTTT
CDR3aa: CASSKEAGPRGTEAFF

abundance: NA
d_gene: NA
j_gene: TRBJ2-3
v_gene: TRBV9
CDR3nt: TGTGCCAGCAGCGGGACTGCTAGCACAGATACGCAGTATTTT
CDR3aa: CASSGTASTDTQYF

abundance: NA
d_gene: NA
j_gene: TRBJ2-4
v_gene: TRBV15
CDR3nt: TGTGCCACCAGCAGACCCGGGGCCCCCAAAAACATTCAGTACTTC
CDR3aa: CATSRPGAPKNIQYF

abundance: NA
d_gene: TRBD2
j_gene: TRBJ2-3
v_gene: TRBV29-1
CDR3nt: TGCAGCGTGGGCGGACTAGCGGGAGTGACAGATACGCAGTATTTT
CDR3aa: CSVGGLAGVTDTQYF

abundance: NA
d_gene: TRBD1
j_gene: TRBJ2-1
v_gene: TRBV15
CDR3nt: TGTGCCACCACCCGGGACAGGGGGCTTTCCAATGAGCAGTTCTTC
CDR3aa: CATTRDRGLSNEQFF

abundance: NA
d_gene: TRBD1
j_gene: TRBJ1-1
v_gene: TRBV6-6
CDR3nt: TGTGCCACCACTGGGGACAGCCTGAACACTGAAGCTTTCTTT
CDR3aa: CATTGDSLNTEAFF

abundance: NA
d_gene: TRBD2
j_gene: TRBJ2-3
v_gene: TRBV15
CDR3nt: TGTGCCACCAGCAGAGGACTAGCGGGAACAGATACGCAGTATTTT
CDR3aa: CATSRGLAGTDTQYF

abundance: NA
d_gene: NA
j_gene: TRBJ2-7
v_gene: TRBV18
CDR3nt: TGTGCCAGCTCACCCCCAAATAGGGGCTCCTACGAGCAGTACTTC
CDR3aa: CASSPPNRGSYEQYF

abundance: NA
d_gene: NA
j_gene: TRBJ1-6
v_gene: TRBV27
CDR3nt: TGTGCCAGTAGAAACCGGGCGCCTACACCCCTCCACTTT
CDR3aa: CASRNRAPTPLHF

abundance: NA
d_gene: NA
j_gene: TRBJ2-2
v_gene: TRBV11-2
CDR3nt: TGTGCCAGCAGCTTTTCTCTTGCGAACACCGGGGAGCTGTTTTTT
CDR3aa: CASSFSLANTGELFF